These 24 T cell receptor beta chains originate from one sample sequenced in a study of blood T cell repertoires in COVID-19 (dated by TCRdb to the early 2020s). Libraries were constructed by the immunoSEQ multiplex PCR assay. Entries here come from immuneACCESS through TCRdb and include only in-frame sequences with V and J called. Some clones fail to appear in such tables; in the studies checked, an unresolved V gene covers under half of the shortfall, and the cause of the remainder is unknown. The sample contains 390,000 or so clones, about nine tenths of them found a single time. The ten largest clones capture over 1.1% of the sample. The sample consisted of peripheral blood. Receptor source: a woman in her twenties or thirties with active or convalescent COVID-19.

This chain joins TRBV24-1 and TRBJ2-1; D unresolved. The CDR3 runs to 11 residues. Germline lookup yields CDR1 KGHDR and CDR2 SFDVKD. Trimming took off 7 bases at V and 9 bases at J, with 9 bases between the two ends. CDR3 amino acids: CATSAFGEQFF. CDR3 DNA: TGTGCCACCAGCGCCTTCGGTGAGCAGTTCTTC.

CDR3: CASSPDRNQPQHF. CDR3 nucleotides: TGTGCCAGCAGCCCGGACAGAAATCAGCCCCAGCATTTT. The chain couples TRBV7-9 to TRBJ1-5; the D gene is possibly TRBD1 (6 bases). There are 13 residues in the CDR3. The V end was cut by 5 bases, the J end by 4 bases, with 9 bases between. Germline lookup yields CDR1 SEHNR and CDR2 FQNEAQ (reference sequence).

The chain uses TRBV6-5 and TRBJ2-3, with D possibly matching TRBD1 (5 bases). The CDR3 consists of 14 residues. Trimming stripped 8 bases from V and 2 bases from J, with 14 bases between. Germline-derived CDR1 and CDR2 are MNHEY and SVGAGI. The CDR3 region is CASGPFGHTDTQYF. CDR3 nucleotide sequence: TGTGCCAGCGGCCCCTTCGGACACACAGATACGCAGTATTTT.

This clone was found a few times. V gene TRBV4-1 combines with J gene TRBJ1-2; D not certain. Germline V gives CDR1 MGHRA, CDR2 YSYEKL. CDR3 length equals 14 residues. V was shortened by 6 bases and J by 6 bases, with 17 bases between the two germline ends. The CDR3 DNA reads TGCGCCAGCAGTAGCTACACCCGATTAAATGGCTACACCTTC. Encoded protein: CASSSYTRLNGYTF.

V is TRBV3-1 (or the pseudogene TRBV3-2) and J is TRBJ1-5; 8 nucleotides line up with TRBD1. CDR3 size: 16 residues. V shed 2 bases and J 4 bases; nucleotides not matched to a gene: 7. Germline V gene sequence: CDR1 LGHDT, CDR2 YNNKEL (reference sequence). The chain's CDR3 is CASSQPWTGRNQPQHF. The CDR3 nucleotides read TGTGCCAGCAGCCAACCATGGACAGGGAGGAATCAGCCCCAGCATTTT.

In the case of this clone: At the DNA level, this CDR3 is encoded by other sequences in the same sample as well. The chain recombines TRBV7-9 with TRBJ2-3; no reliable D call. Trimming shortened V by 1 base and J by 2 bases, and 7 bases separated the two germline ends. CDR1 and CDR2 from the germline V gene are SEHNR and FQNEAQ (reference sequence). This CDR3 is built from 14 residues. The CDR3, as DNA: TGTGCCAGCAGCTTAGGCCAGAACACAGATACGCAGTATTTT. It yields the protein CASSLGQNTDTQYF.

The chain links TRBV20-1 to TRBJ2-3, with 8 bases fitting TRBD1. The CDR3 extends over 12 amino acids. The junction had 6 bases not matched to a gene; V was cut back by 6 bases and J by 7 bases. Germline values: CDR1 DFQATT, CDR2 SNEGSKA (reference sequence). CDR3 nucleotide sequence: TGCAGTGCAAGTCCAGGGGGCTATACGCAGTATTTT. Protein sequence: CSASPGGYTQYF.

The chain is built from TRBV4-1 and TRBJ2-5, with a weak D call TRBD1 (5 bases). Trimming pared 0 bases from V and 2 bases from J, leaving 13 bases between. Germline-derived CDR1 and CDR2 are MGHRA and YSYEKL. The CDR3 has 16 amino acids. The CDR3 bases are TGCGCCAGCAGCCAAGATACATGGGGCACTCAAGAGACCCAGTACTTC. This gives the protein CASSQDTWGTQETQYF.

CDR3 DNA sequence: TGTGCCAGCAGTCTAGGGGGACGGGGCACTGAAGCTTTCTTT. It is translated as CASSLGGRGTEAFF. The V call is TRBV6-2 or TRBV6-3, the J call TRBJ1-1; a weak D match, TRBD1 (6 bases). The V end was cut by 5 bases, the J end by 4 bases, with 14 bases between. Per the germline V gene, CDR1 is MNHEY and CDR2 is SVGEGT. This CDR3 has 14 residues.

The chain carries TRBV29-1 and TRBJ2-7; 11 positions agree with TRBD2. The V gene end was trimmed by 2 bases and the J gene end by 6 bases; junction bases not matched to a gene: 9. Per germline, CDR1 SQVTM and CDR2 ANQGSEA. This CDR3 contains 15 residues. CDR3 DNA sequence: TGCAGCGTTGAATCCAAACTAGCGGGAGATGGCGAGCAGTACTTC. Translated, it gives CSVESKLAGDGEQYF.

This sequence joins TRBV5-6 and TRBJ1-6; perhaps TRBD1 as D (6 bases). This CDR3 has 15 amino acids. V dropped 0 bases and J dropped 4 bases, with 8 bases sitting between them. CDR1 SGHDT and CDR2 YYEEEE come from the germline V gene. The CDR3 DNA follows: TGTGCCAGCAGCTTGGGACAGGTATATAATTCACCCCTCCACTTT. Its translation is CASSLGQVYNSPLHF.

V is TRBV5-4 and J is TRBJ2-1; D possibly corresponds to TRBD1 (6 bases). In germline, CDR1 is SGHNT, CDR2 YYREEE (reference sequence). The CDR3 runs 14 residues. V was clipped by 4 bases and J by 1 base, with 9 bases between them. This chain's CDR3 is CASSVTGSYNEQFF. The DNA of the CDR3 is TGTGCCAGCAGCGTGACAGGTTCCTACAATGAGCAGTTCTTC.

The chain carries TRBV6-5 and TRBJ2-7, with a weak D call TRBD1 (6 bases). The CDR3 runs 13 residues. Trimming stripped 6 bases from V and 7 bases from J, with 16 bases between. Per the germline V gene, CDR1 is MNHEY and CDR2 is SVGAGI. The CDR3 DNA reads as TGTGCCAGCAGGGGACAAATGGTTCTAGAGCAGTACTTC. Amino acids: CASRGQMVLEQYF.

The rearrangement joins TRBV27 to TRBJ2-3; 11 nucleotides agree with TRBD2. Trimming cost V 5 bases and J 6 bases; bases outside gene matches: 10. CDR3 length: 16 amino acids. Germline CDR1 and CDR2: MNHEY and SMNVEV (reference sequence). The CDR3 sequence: CASSPLRTSGYDTQYF. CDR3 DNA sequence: TGTGCCAGCAGTCCGCTTAGGACTAGCGGGTACGATACGCAGTATTTT.

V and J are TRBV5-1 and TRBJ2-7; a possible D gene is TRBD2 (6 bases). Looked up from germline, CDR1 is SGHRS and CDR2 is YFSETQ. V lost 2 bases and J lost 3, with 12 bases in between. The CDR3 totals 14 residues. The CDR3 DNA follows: TGCGCCAGCAGCTTCGGCGGGGCCGACTACGAGCAGTACTTC. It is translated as CASSFGGADYEQYF.

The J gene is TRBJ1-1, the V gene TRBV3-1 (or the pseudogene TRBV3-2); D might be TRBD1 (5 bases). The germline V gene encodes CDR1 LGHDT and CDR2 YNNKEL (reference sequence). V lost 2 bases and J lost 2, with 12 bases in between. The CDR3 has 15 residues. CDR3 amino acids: CASSQSAGTNTEAFF. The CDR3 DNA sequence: TGTGCCAGCAGCCAATCAGCCGGGACTAACACTGAAGCTTTCTTT.

The CDR3 region has the DNA TGTGCCAGCAGGGATATGAGGGGAGGGGTTAATGAGCAGTTCTTC. This encodes CASRDMRGGVNEQFF. J is TRBJ2-1 and V is TRBV11-2; 7 nucleotides match TRBD2. This CDR3 is 15 amino acids long. V shed 6 bases and J 7 bases; nucleotides not matched to a gene: 12. Looked up from germline, CDR1 is SGHAT and CDR2 is FQNNGV. Full variable domain (rest looked up from reference TRBV11-2 and TRBJ2-1): EAGVAQSPRYKIIEKRQSVAFWCNPISGHATLYWYQQILGQGPKLLIQFQNNGVVDDSQLPKDRFSAERLKGVDSTLKIQPAKLEDSAVYLCASRDMRGGVNEQFFGPGTRLTVL.

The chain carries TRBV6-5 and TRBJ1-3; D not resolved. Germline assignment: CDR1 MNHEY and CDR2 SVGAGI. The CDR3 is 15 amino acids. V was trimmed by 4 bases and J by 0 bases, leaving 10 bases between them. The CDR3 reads CASSSGIGSGNTIYF. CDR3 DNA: TGTGCCAGCAGTTCCGGTATTGGCTCTGGAAACACCATATATTTT.

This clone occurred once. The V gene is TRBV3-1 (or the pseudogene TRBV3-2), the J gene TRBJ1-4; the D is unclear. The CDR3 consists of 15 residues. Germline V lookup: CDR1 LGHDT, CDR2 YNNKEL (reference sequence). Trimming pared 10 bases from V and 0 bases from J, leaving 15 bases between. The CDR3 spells CATTRTYATNEKLFF. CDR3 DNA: TGTGCCACCACAAGAACATATGCAACTAATGAAAAACTGTTTTTT.

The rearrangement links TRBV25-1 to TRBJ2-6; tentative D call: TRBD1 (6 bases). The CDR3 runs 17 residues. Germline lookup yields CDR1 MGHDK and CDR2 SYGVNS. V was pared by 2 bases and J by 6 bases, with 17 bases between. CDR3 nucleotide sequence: TGTGCCAGCAGTGAAAGATTGGGCAGGGGAGTGGCCAACGTCCTGACTTTC. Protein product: CASSERLGRGVANVLTF. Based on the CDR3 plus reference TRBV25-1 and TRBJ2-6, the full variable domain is EADIYQTPRYLVIGTGKKITLECSQTMGHDKMYWYQQDPGMELHLIHYSYGVNSTEKGDLSSESTVSRIRTEHFPLTLESARPSHTSQYLCASSERLGRGVANVLTFGAGSRLTVL.

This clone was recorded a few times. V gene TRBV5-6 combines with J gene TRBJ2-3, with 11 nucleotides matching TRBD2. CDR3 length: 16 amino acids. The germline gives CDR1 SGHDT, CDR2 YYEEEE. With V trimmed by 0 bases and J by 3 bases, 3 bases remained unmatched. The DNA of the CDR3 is TGTGCCAGCAGCTTGGTCTTAGCGGGGGGGACAGATACGCAGTATTTT. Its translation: CASSLVLAGGTDTQYF.

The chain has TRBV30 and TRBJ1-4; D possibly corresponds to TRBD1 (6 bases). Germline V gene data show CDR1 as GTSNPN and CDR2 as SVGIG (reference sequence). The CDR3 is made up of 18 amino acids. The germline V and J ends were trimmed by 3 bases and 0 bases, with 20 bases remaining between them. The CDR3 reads CAWRRWDILRTTNEKLFF. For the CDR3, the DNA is TGTGCCTGGAGACGATGGGACATTTTAAGAACAACTAATGAAAAACTGTTTTTT.

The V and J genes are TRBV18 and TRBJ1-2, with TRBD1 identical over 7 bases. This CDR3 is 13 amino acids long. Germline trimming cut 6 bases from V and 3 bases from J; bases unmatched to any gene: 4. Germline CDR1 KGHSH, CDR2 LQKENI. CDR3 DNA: TGTGCCAGCTCCGAAACAGGGGACTATGGCTACACCTTC. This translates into CASSETGDYGYTF.

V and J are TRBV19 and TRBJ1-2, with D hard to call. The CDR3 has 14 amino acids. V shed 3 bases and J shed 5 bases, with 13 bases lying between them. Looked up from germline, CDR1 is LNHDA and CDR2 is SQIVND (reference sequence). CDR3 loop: CASSIFTEPYGYTF. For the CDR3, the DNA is TGTGCCAGTAGTATCTTTACAGAGCCATATGGCTACACCTTC. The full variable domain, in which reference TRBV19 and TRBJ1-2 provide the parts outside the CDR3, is DGGITQSPKYLFRKEGQNVTLSCEQNLNHDAMYWYRQDPGQGLRLIYYSQIVNDFQKGDIAEGYSVSREKKESFPLTVTSAQKNPTAFYLCASSIFTEPYGYTFGSGTRLTVV.